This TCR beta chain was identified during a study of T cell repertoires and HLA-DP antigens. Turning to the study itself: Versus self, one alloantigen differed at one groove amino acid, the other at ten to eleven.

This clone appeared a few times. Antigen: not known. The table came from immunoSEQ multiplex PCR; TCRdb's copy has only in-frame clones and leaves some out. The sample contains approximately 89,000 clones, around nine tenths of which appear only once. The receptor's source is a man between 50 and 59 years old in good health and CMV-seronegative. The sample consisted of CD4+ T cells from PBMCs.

The CDR3, as DNA: TGTGCCCTGGGGTCCCCACCGCCTGAAGCTTTCTTT. Encoded protein: CALGSPPPEAFF. V is TRBV30 and J is TRBJ1-1, with D unclear. The CDR3 has 12 residues. Trimming took off 8 bases at V and 6 bases at J, with 16 bases between the two ends. Germline CDR1 is GTSNPN and CDR2 is SVGIG (reference sequence). Full variable domain (outside the CDR3, taken from reference TRBV30 and TRBJ1-1): SQTIHQWPATLVQPVGSPLSLECTVEGTSNPNLYWYRQAAGRGLQLLFYSVGIGQISSEVPQNLSASRPQDRQFILSSKKLLLSDSGFYLCALGSPPPEAFFGQGTRLTVV.